This TCR beta chain originates from a study of beta chain features in type 1 diabetes. Study-level points and caveats: For Type 1 diabetes patients, all four CD4+ subsets carried TCRB CDR3s that were moderately but significantly shorter.

Concerning this clone: What it binds is unknown.

This CDR3 contains 15 residues. V dropped 3 bases and J dropped 2; count of bases not matched to a gene: 5. Germline CDR1 reads ENHRY; CDR2 reads SYGVKD. The investigators reverse transcribed all of the isolated RNA, so they sequenced expressed TCRB transcripts. Only in-frame clones appear in the TCRdb table, and some are missing; sequencing was by immunoSEQ multiplex PCR. The repertoire consists of 680,000 or so clones, with around an eighth occurring once and the leading ten covering approximately 0.022%. Sequenced: naive CD4+ T cells from blood. This TCR was sampled from a man aged 18 to 30 with type 1 diabetes. V gene TRBV10-3 combines with J gene TRBJ2-7; TRBD1 agrees at 9 bases. DNA for the CDR3: TGTGCCATCAGTGACGGGGACAGGGTGACCTACGAGCAGTACTTC. Translation: CAISDGDRVTYEQYF.